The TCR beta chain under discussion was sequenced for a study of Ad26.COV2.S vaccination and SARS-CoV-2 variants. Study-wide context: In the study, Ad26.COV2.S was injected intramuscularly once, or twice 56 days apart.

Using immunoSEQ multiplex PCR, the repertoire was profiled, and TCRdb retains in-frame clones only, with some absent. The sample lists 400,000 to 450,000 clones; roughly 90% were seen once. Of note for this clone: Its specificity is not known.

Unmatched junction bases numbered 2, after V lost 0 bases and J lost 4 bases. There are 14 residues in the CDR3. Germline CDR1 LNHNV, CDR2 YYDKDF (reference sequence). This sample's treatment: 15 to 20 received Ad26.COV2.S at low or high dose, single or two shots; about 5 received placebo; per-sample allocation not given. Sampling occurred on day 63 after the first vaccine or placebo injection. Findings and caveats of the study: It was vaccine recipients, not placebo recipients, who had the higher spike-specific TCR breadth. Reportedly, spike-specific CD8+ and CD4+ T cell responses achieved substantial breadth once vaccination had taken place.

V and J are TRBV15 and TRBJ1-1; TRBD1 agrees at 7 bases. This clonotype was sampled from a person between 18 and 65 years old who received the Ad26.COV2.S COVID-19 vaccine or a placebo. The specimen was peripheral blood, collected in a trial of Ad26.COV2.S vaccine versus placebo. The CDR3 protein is CATSRDPGGTEAFF. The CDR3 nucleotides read TGTGCCACCAGCAGAGATCCAGGGGGCACTGAAGCTTTCTTT.